The 21 T cell receptor beta chains below all came from one sample that was sequenced in a study of cytomegalovirus exposure and HLA in healthy donors. A multiplex PCR was run with 60 Vbeta primers and 13 Jbeta primers. Method: immunoSEQ multiplex PCR; TCRdb's copy keeps in-frame clones and lacks some. The repertoire consists of 200,000 to 300,000 clones, with roughly 81% occurring once and the leading ten covering 1.5% to 2%. The specimen sequenced was PBMCs. Receptors originate from a woman aged 40 to 50 in good health and CMV-seropositive.

The chain links TRBV7-2 to TRBJ1-6, with 9 bases aligning to TRBD1. The CDR3 is made up of 14 amino acids. The J segment lost 8 bases and the V segment lost 6 bases, leaving 5 bases of the junction unmatched. Per germline, CDR1 SGHTA and CDR2 FQGNSA. CDR3 bases: TGTGCCAGCAGACCGGGACAGGGACATTCACCCCTCCACTTT. It is translated as CASRPGQGHSPLHF.

This clone was seen only once. The rearrangement links TRBV14 to TRBJ2-6, with D possibly matching TRBD2 (5 bases). The length of the CDR3 is 16 residues. The ends were cut back, 1 base at V and 4 bases at J, with 11 bases in the middle. Germline-derived CDR1 and CDR2 are SGHDN and FVKESK. CDR3 loop: CASSQGPGLGANVLTF. CDR3 nucleotides: TGTGCCAGCAGCCAAGGTCCGGGGTTAGGGGCCAACGTCCTGACTTTC.

The chain recombines TRBV4-1 with TRBJ2-1; 8 bases fit TRBD2. Germline loops: CDR1 MGHRA, CDR2 YSYEKL. This CDR3 comprises 16 residues. The J segment lost 0 bases and the V segment lost 6 bases, leaving 7 bases of the junction unmatched. CDR3 nucleotide sequence: TGCGCCAGCAGTCCCGGGGGGGCAGACTCCTACAATGAGCAGTTCTTC. Protein product: CASSPGGADSYNEQFF.

The chain uses TRBV30 and TRBJ1-2; no reliable D call. This CDR3 comprises 14 residues. Per the germline V gene, CDR1 is GTSNPN and CDR2 is SVGIG (reference sequence). V was pared by 6 bases and J by 2 bases, with 16 bases between. The CDR3 here is CACPFWAKNYGYTF. In DNA, the CDR3 is TGTGCCTGCCCGTTCTGGGCGAAAAACTATGGCTACACCTTC.

Worth noting for this clone: The junction does not match germline at one end; this may be a read error. This chain joins TRBV28 and TRBJ2-7; D may be TRBD2 (5 bases). Germline values: CDR1 MDHEN, CDR2 SYDVKM. This CDR3 is built from 12 residues. The CDR3 spells CASSLSTSGVLF. The CDR3 DNA reads TGTGCCAGCAGTTTATCCACTAGTGGGGTCCTTTTC.

The chain has TRBV7-9 and TRBJ2-7; D possibly corresponds to TRBD1 (6 bases). Germline assignment: CDR1 SEHNR and CDR2 FQNEAQ (reference sequence). Trimming pared 4 bases from V and 10 bases from J, leaving 17 bases between. The CDR3 is 13 residues long. CDR3 protein: CASSYGQGSRQYF. Here the CDR3 DNA reads TGTGCCAGCAGCTACGGGCAGGGGAGTCGACAGTACTTC.

The rearrangement joins TRBV4-2 to TRBJ1-2; D remains unclear. The V gene's germline CDR1 is LGHNA and CDR2 YNFKEQ. Trimming removed 5 bases from V and 4 bases from J, with 11 bases in between. The CDR3 contains 13 residues. CDR3 region: CASSDLPGYGYTF. Written as DNA, the CDR3 is TGTGCCAGCAGCGACCTCCCGGGCTATGGCTACACCTTC.

The CDR3 region has the DNA TGTGCCAGCACGGCTTCCGGGACACCGGTCTCCTACGAGCAGTACTTC. Its protein product is CASTASGTPVSYEQYF. This rearrangement joins TRBV7-9 to TRBJ2-7, with TRBD1 as a possible D gene (6 bases). The CDR3 totals 16 residues. Trimming removed 7 bases from V and 0 bases from J, with 19 bases in between. Looked up from germline, CDR1 is SEHNR and CDR2 is FQNEAQ (reference sequence).

V and J are TRBV5-1 and TRBJ2-3; 9 bases align to TRBD2. The germline V gene has CDR1 SGHRS and CDR2 YFSETQ. The V segment lost 3 bases and the J segment 3 bases; nucleotides outside the gene matches: 8. The length of the CDR3 is 16 residues. CDR3 loop: CASSSRAGGSTDTQYF. The CDR3 nucleotides read TGCGCCAGCAGCTCCAGAGCGGGAGGATCGACAGATACGCAGTATTTT. Together with reference TRBV5-1 and TRBJ2-3, the CDR3 gives the full variable domain: KAGVTQTPRYLIKTRGQQVTLSCSPISGHRSVSWYQQTPGQGLQFLFEYFSETQRNKGNFPGRFSGRQFSNSRSEMNVSTLELGDSALYLCASSSRAGGSTDTQYFGPGTRLTVL.

V usage is TRBV7-6 and J usage is TRBJ2-1; 11 bases align to TRBD2. In germline, CDR1 is SGHVS, CDR2 FNYEAQ. The CDR3 totals 19 residues. V lost 1 base and J lost 7; bases outside the gene matches: 15. CDR3 residues: CASSLVGYHSGRAANEQFF. For the CDR3, the DNA is TGTGCCAGCAGCTTAGTGGGATACCATAGCGGGAGGGCCGCGAATGAGCAGTTCTTC.

This chain uses TRBV9 with TRBJ2-7; 9 nucleotides align to TRBD2. J gave up 5 bases and V 0 bases, and 6 bases lay outside the gene matches. The length of the CDR3 is 15 residues. Germline V CDR1 and CDR2: SGDLS, YYNGEE. The CDR3 sequence is CASSVAASGTHEQYF. CDR3 sequence (DNA): TGTGCCAGCAGCGTAGCGGCTAGCGGGACACACGAGCAGTACTTC.

The chain uses TRBV11-2 and TRBJ1-4, with 9 bases identical to TRBD1. CDR1 is SGHAT and CDR2 is FQNNGV in the germline V gene. The V and J ends lost 3 bases and 12 bases, in that order; junction bases with no gene match: 5. The CDR3 contains 13 residues. The CDR3 region is CASSLGQGGQLFF. CDR3 DNA sequence: TGTGCCAGCAGCTTGGGACAGGGAGGGCAACTGTTTTTT.

The CDR3 nucleotides are TGTGCCAGCAGCTTGGATCGACAGGGGGTAATTACTGAAGCTTTCTTT. Translated: CASSLDRQGVITEAFF. V is TRBV5-4 and J is TRBJ1-1; 9 bases are shared with TRBD1. CDR3 size: 16 residues. The germline V gene has CDR1 SGHNT and CDR2 YYREEE (reference sequence). Trimming cost V 0 bases and J 5 bases; bases outside gene matches: 8.

The chain joins TRBV29-1 to TRBJ1-1; D call uncertain. Germline V lookup: CDR1 SQVTM, CDR2 ANQGSEA. The V and J ends lost 3 bases and 5 bases respectively, with 7 bases between them. CDR3 length equals 11 residues. The CDR3 spells CSVDGATEAFF. In nucleotides, the CDR3 is TGCAGCGTTGACGGTGCAACTGAAGCTTTCTTT.

The CDR3 spells CASSIIQGGNTEAFF. The CDR3 DNA reads as TGTGCCAGCTCAATTATACAGGGTGGGAACACTGAAGCTTTCTTT. V is TRBV18 and J is TRBJ1-1; TRBD1 might be the D (6 bases). V lost 5 bases and J lost 1, with 14 bases in between. The CDR3 extends over 15 amino acids. The V gene's germline CDR1 is KGHSH and CDR2 LQKENI.

Only a few counts were recorded for this clone. The gene calls are TRBV27 and TRBJ2-1; no clear D gene. The CDR3 is 15 amino acids. Germline V gene lookup returns CDR1 MNHEY and CDR2 SMNVEV (reference sequence). Deletions cut 6 bases from V and 5 bases from J, with 17 bases between. This CDR3 is CASSSDSLINNEQFF. CDR3 bases: TGTGCCAGCAGCTCCGACTCGCTAATAAACAATGAGCAGTTCTTC.

The genes are TRBV27 and TRBJ1-2; 10 bases match TRBD1. CDR1 and CDR2 (germline): MNHEY, SMNVEV (reference sequence). This CDR3 contains 14 residues. V lost 6 bases to trimming and J lost 4 bases; unmatched junction nucleotides: 5. The DNA of the CDR3 is TGTGCCAGCAGACCGGGACAGGGGATCTATGGCTACACCTTC. Amino acids: CASRPGQGIYGYTF.

This chain's CDR3 is CASSGDTGANVLTF. CDR3 nucleotide sequence: TGTGCCAGCTCCGGTGATACTGGGGCCAACGTCCTGACTTTC. J is TRBJ2-6 and V is TRBV11-3; no firm D call. There are 14 residues in the CDR3. Germline V gene data show CDR1 as SGHNT and CDR2 as YENEEA. The V end lost 8 bases, the J end lost 2 bases, and 10 bases lay between the germline ends.

V gene TRBV11-2 combines with J gene TRBJ2-5; possible D gene TRBD1, 6 bases. CDR1 SGHAT and CDR2 FQNNGV come from the germline V gene. V lost 5 bases to trimming and J lost 5 bases, with 18 bases between them. This CDR3 comprises 15 residues. The CDR3 DNA reads TGTGCCAGCAGCAACCAACAGGGTTGGTTGGAGACCCAGTACTTC. Translated, it gives CASSNQQGWLETQYF.

The rearrangement joins TRBV6-5 to TRBJ2-2, with a weak D call TRBD2 (5 bases). This CDR3 spans 15 amino acids. CDR1 MNHEY and CDR2 SVGAGI come from the germline V gene. V was trimmed by 5 bases and J by 5 bases, leaving 15 bases between them. The CDR3, as DNA: TGTGCCAGCAGTCCAGCGGACCACCCAACCGGGGAGCTGTTTTTT. Amino acids: CASSPADHPTGELFF.

This clone showed up just once. The J gene is TRBJ2-2, the V gene TRBV6-5; D is perhaps TRBD2 (5 bases). Germline V gene lookup returns CDR1 MNHEY and CDR2 SVGAGI. The CDR3 is made up of 14 amino acids. Trimming left V 4 bases short and J 4 bases short, with 10 bases between. The CDR3 sequence is CASSFRTSTGELFF. The CDR3 DNA is TGTGCCAGCAGTTTTCGGACTTCCACCGGGGAGCTGTTTTTT.